This T cell receptor beta chain emerged from a study of blood T cell repertoires in COVID-19. Study summary: Both acute and convalescent COVID-19 samples were obtained from the United States, Italy and Spain.

Original methodology: Amplification of reference gene primers provided the estimated nucleated cell counts. Repertoires were generated with immunoSEQ multiplex PCR, while TCRdb's copy carries only in-frame clones and drops some. V, J and clone size are taken as reported in that table, and D and trimming were inferred from the DNA itself. The repertoire holds under 250,000 clones, roughly 85% seen once, with under 2.5% in the top ten. The CDR3 is 14 residues long. Germline CDR1 reads MNHEY; CDR2 reads SVGAGI. Trimming took 6 bases from V and 10 from J; bases not matched to a gene: 8. The V call is TRBV6-5, the J call TRBJ1-6; 8 bases map to TRBD1. The TCR was taken from a woman in her 70s with COVID-19, enrolled during active disease. Source material: peripheral blood. CDR3 sequence reads: CASSKGQDGSPLHF. The CDR3 DNA reads as TGTGCCAGCAGCAAGGGACAGGACGGATCACCCCTCCACTTT.